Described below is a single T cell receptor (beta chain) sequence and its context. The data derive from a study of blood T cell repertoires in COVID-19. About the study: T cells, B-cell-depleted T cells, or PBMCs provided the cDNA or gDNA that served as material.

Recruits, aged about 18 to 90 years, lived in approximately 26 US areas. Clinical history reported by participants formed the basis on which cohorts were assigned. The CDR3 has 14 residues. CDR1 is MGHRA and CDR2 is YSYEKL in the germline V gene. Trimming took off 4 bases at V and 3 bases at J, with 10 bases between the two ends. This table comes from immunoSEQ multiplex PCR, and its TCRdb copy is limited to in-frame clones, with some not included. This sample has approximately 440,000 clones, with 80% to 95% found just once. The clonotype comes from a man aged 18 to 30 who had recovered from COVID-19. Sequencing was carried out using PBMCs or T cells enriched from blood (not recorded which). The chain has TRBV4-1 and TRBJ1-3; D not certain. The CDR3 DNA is TGCGCCAGCAGCCCGCGGGAGAGTGGAAACACCATATATTTT. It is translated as CASSPRESGNTIYF.